Each of the 7 T cell receptor beta chains below was sequenced from the same sample in a study of Ad26.COV2.S vaccination and SARS-CoV-2 variants. As for treatment: 15 to 20 received Ad26.COV2.S at low or high dose, single or two shots; 5 received placebo; per-sample allocation not given. Samples analyzed were those drawn on day 63 after the first vaccine or placebo injection. Repertoires were generated with immunoSEQ multiplex PCR, while TCRdb's copy carries only in-frame clones and drops some. The sample lists about 390,000 clones, 80% to 90% occurring once. Sequenced here: peripheral blood, sampled in a trial of Ad26.COV2.S vaccine versus placebo. The origin of the receptors is a person between 18 and 65 years old who received the Ad26.COV2.S COVID-19 vaccine or a placebo.

The J gene is TRBJ2-2, the V gene TRBV6-1, with 10 bases identical to TRBD2. V lost 4 bases and J lost 4; bases outside the gene matches: 6. CDR1 is MNHNS, CDR2 SASEGT, per germline. The CDR3 spans 16 residues. The CDR3 spells CASSVSGGLATGELFF. DNA of the CDR3: TGTGCCAGCAGTGTTAGCGGGGGGCTTGCCACCGGGGAGCTGTTTTTT.

This clone came up once. V is TRBV4-1 and J is TRBJ1-2; 7 bases map to TRBD1. The CDR3 spans 18 residues. The germline gives CDR1 MGHRA, CDR2 YSYEKL. V was pared by 4 bases and J by 0 bases, with 14 bases of the junction left unmatched. The CDR3 here is CASSPRTGEGVTNYGYTF. CDR3 DNA: TGCGCCAGCAGCCCCAGGACAGGAGAAGGAGTGACTAACTATGGCTACACCTTC.

The rearrangement uses TRBV5-1 and TRBJ2-1; TRBD2 aligns across 8 bases. This CDR3 is built from 15 residues. Germline-derived CDR1 and CDR2 are SGHRS and YFSETQ. V was pared by 5 bases and J by 8 bases, with 12 bases of the junction left unmatched. CDR3 sequence: CASRGLEVANDEQFF. In DNA, the CDR3 is TGCGCCAGCAGGGGACTAGAAGTGGCGAACGATGAGCAGTTCTTC.

The CDR3 reads CASSSWQVQGGTGANVLTF. In DNA form, the CDR3 reads TGCGCCAGCAGCAGTTGGCAGGTACAGGGCGGGACTGGGGCCAACGTCCTGACTTTC. This rearrangement joins TRBV5-1 to TRBJ2-6; D tentatively reads TRBD1 or TRBD2 (6 bases each). The V and J ends lost 4 bases and 2 bases respectively, with 22 bases between them. Germline CDR1 is SGHRS and CDR2 is YFSETQ. CDR3 size: 19 residues. The full variable domain, its missing parts supplied by reference TRBV5-1 and TRBJ2-6, is KAGVTQTPRYLIKTRGQQVTLSCSPISGHRSVSWYQQTPGQGLQFLFEYFSETQRNKGNFPGRFSGRQFSNSRSEMNVSTLELGDSALYLCASSSWQVQGGTGANVLTFGAGSRLTVL.

J is TRBJ1-1 and V is TRBV3-1 (or the pseudogene TRBV3-2); the match to TRBD1 covers 11 bases. The CDR3 sequence is 20 residues long. The ends lost 0 bases at V and 0 bases at J; junction bases unmatched: 12. Germline assignment: CDR1 LGHDT and CDR2 YNNKEL (reference sequence). This chain's CDR3 is CASSQDTGTGGPGLNTEAFF. The DNA of the CDR3 is TGTGCCAGCAGCCAAGATACCGGGACAGGGGGGCCCGGTTTGAACACTGAAGCTTTCTTT.

The V gene is TRBV18, the J gene TRBJ1-5; perhaps TRBD1 as D (6 bases). The germline CDR1 and CDR2 sequences are KGHSH and LQKENI. There are 14 residues in the CDR3. Trimming removed 2 bases at V and 11 bases at J, with 16 bases between. CDR3 loop: CASSPGDTPGAQHF. CDR3 bases: TGTGCCAGCTCACCAGGGGACACCCCGGGGGCCCAGCATTTT.

The genes are TRBV7-8 and TRBJ2-7; D uncertain. Trimming took off 2 bases at V and 7 bases at J, with 15 bases between the two ends. The germline gives CDR1 SGHVS, CDR2 FQNEAQ. This CDR3 has 14 amino acids. The CDR3 region is CASSLTEADIEQYF. The CDR3 bases are TGTGCCAGCAGCTTAACCGAGGCGGATATAGAGCAGTACTTC.